This T cell receptor beta chain emerged from a study of Graves' ophthalmopathy and Graves' hyperthyroidism. Study-wide context: Peripheral blood sampling preceded any treatment and occurred at initial diagnosis.

TCR beta CDR3 regions were amplified from RNA transcripts. HTBI primers served in a first-round RT-PCR, which a second-round multiplex PCR followed. TCRdb reprocessed the multiplex PCR reads via MiXCR and lists one record per CDR3 protein. This table has around 600,000 distinct CDR3 sequences, just over 40% appearing once. Excluded: other autoimmune disease, uncontrolled infection, pregnancy or lactation. CDR3 length: 16 residues. Germline V CDR1 and CDR2: SNHLY, FYNNEI. Trimming left V 3 bases short and J 0 bases short, with 14 bases between. Study-wide points: Detected in blood as well were most expanded thyroid clonotypes with frequency above 0.001.

On this clonotype: Its matching antigen is unknown.

The sequencing input was peripheral blood. This sequence joins TRBV2 and TRBJ1-2; D might be TRBD1 (5 bases). This TCR was sampled from an adult man with Graves' ophthalmopathy. CDR3 bases: TGTGCCAGCAGTGATACGAGGACGGGGGCTAACTATGGCTACACCTTC. This codes for CASSDTRTGANYGYTF.